Listed below are T cell receptor beta chains from one sample, sequenced in a study of cytomegalovirus exposure and HLA in healthy donors. The assay was immunoSEQ multiplex PCR, and TCRdb's table has in-frame clones only and misses some. The sample holds 130,000 to 150,000 clones; 70% to 80% are singletons and the top ten take 5.1%. Source material: PBMCs. These receptor sequences come from a male donor in good health and CMV-seronegative. Each CDR3 is given with its conserved first and last residue. The D gene is left open where the match is weak. The size of a clone is reported for some rows only, either as once, few or many, or as a class for expanded clones.

cdr3_length: 14; v_call: TRBV6-5; d_call: .; j_call: TRBJ2-1; clone_size: .; cdr3_aa: CASSYLGLGSEQFF; cdr3_nt: TGTGCCAGCAGTTACCTGGGACTCGGCAGTGAGCAGTTCTTC
cdr3_length: 12; v_call: TRBV27; d_call: TRBD1; j_call: TRBJ1-1; clone_size: .; cdr3_aa: CASSGLTGSAFF; cdr3_nt: TGTGCCAGCAGTGGATTGACAGGGTCGGCTTTCTTT
cdr3_length: 14; v_call: TRBV19; d_call: .; j_call: TRBJ2-3; clone_size: .; cdr3_aa: CASCGTSDTDTQYF; cdr3_nt: TGTGCCAGTTGCGGGACCTCGGACACAGATACGCAGTATTTT
cdr3_length: 15; v_call: TRBV25-1; d_call: TRBD2; j_call: TRBJ2-3; clone_size: .; cdr3_aa: CASSDLAGGTDTQYF; cdr3_nt: TGTGCCAGCAGTGACCTAGCGGGGGGCACAGATACGCAGTATTTT
cdr3_length: 15; v_call: TRBV15; d_call: TRBD1; j_call: TRBJ2-7; clone_size: .; cdr3_aa: CATSRYGTGSYEQYF; cdr3_nt: TGTGCCACCAGCAGATACGGGACAGGGTCCTACGAGCAGTACTTC
cdr3_length: 16; v_call: TRBV7-2; d_call: .; j_call: TRBJ2-7; clone_size: .; cdr3_aa: CASSLNLRGLLDEQYF; cdr3_nt: TGTGCCAGCAGCCTAAACCTACGAGGGCTATTGGACGAGCAGTACTTC
cdr3_length: 13; v_call: TRBV19; d_call: .; j_call: TRBJ1-1; clone_size: .; cdr3_aa: CASSTTGNTEAFF; cdr3_nt: TGTGCCAGTAGTACTACAGGGAACACTGAAGCTTTCTTT
cdr3_length: 13; v_call: TRBV2; d_call: TRBD2; j_call: TRBJ2-5; clone_size: .; cdr3_aa: CASTGLAGGTQYF; cdr3_nt: TGTGCCAGCACGGGACTAGCGGGGGGGACCCAGTACTTC
cdr3_length: 13; v_call: TRBV5-4; d_call: .; j_call: TRBJ1-1; clone_size: few; cdr3_aa: CASSLQGNTEAFF; cdr3_nt: TGTGCCAGCAGCTTGCAGGGGAACACTGAAGCTTTCTTT
cdr3_length: 16; v_call: TRBV7-9; d_call: .; j_call: TRBJ1-1; clone_size: few; cdr3_aa: CASSLRNRGENTEAFF; cdr3_nt: TGTGCCAGCAGCTTAAGAAATAGGGGCGAGAACACTGAAGCTTTCTTT
cdr3_length: 14; v_call: TRBV13; d_call: TRBD1; j_call: TRBJ1-2; clone_size: .; cdr3_aa: CASSHPGTDYRYTF; cdr3_nt: TGTGCCAGCAGCCACCCCGGGACAGACTACCGCTACACCTTC
cdr3_length: 16; v_call: TRBV9; d_call: .; j_call: TRBJ2-2; clone_size: .; cdr3_aa: CASSVAQRLNTGELFF; cdr3_nt: TGTGCCAGCAGCGTAGCCCAGCGCCTGAACACCGGGGAGCTGTTTTTT
cdr3_length: 16; v_call: TRBV30; d_call: .; j_call: TRBJ2-1; clone_size: .; cdr3_aa: CAWSGEGGRTYNEQFF; cdr3_nt: TGTGCCTGGAGTGGGGAGGGGGGTCGCACCTACAATGAGCAGTTCTTC
cdr3_length: 17; v_call: TRBV28; d_call: .; j_call: TRBJ1-3; clone_size: .; cdr3_aa: CASSPGGATGPGNTIYF; cdr3_nt: TGTGCCAGCAGTCCGGGGGGGGCTACTGGTCCTGGAAACACCATATATTTT
cdr3_length: 16; v_call: TRBV30; d_call: .; j_call: TRBJ2-3; clone_size: .; cdr3_aa: CAWSPSRTVSTDTQYF; cdr3_nt: TGTGCCTGGAGTCCCTCCCGAACGGTCAGCACAGATACGCAGTATTTT